A single T cell receptor (beta chain) is shown here with its context. V shed 6 bases and J shed 4 bases, with 22 bases lying between them. This CDR3 region has 16 residues. Authors' processing steps: Reference gene primer amplification yielded estimated nucleated cell counts. Profiled with immunoSEQ multiplex PCR; TCRdb holds only in-frame clones, not every one. The D gene and trimming were derived from the DNA, and the V and J assignments and clone size from that table. In the table there are a few hundred thousand clones, roughly 89% of which are singletons. This sample is drawn from a study of blood T cell repertoires in COVID-19.

The chain joins TRBV23-1 to TRBJ2-7, with TRBD1 as a possible D gene (5 bases). TRBV23-1 is designated an ORF whose function remains uncertain. The clonotype was recovered from a woman aged 40 to 50 who had recovered from COVID-19. Specimen: peripheral blood. This chain's CDR3 is CASSDPDGHKGYEQYV. The CDR3 nucleotides read TGCGCCAGCAGCGACCCCGACGGACATAAGGGTTACGAGCAGTACGTC.